This T cell receptor (beta chain) is from a study of CD8+ T cells in alopecia areata. This clone has only a few counts. Its antigen is undetermined. These gene names are mouse names. The read stops 4 residues short of the end of the CDR3; the missing end is completed from the germline J gene. CDR3 length: 16 residues. Germline lookup yields CDR1 NSQYPW and CDR2 LRSPGD (reference sequence). Isolated RNA was reverse transcribed into cDNA used as the sequencing template. The repertoire was sequenced with immunoSEQ multiplex PCR; TCRdb's copy has only in-frame clones and lacks some. Listed for the sample are around 100,000 clones, none seen a single time. General observations from the study: Sequencing of scalp tissue also captures the resident alphabeta T cells of normal skin.

The chain recombines TRBV1 with TRBJ1-4; 10 bases align to TRBD1. This sequence was found in a C3H/HeJ mouse with alopecia areata. MHC haplotype of the strain: H2-k. The material sequenced was lesional skin. The CDR3 protein is CTCSADPDRGVERLFF. The part of the CDR3 DNA that was read is TGCACCTGCAGTGCAGATCCGGACAGGGGGGTCGAA.